This T cell receptor beta chain was obtained from a study of spatial heterogeneity in lung cancer (dated by TCRdb to between 2018 and 2020). In the study overall: More beta-chain than alpha-chain transcripts were consistently detected, likely reflecting higher beta-chain transcript abundance. TCR transcript counts in tumor regions correlated strongly with a T cell transcriptional module score from matched bulk RNA-seq. The study quantitatively compared TCR alpha and beta repertoires across multiple tumor regions, matched nontumor lung and blood in non-small cell lung cancer. In the raw uncorrected reads, each unique combination of TCR and UMI appeared more than ten times on average. The study linked features of the TCR repertoire to counts of nonsynonymous mutations, which were determined by whole-exome sequencing of tumor tissue. Both alpha and beta chains were TCR-sequenced in 210 or so tumor regions, under 70 matched nontumor lung samples and around 54 PBMC samples obtained at surgery.

Broad study findings and their caveats: Counts of ubiquitous and regional expanded TCRs correlated with counts of ubiquitous and regional nonsynonymous mutations, respectively. The number of expanded intratumoral alpha and beta TCRs correlated with the tumor nonsynonymous mutation count. TCR-seq coverage of tumor T cells was estimated at only 7% to 8.5% for alpha chains and 12% to 15% for beta chains. Confirming at a functional level the hypothesis that regional TCRs recognize regional mutations was considered to require additional single-cell paired TCR alpha and beta sequencing.

Looking up the germline V gene (reference sequence) yields CDR1 GTSNPN and CDR2 SVGIG. Germline trimming: 1 base from V, 7 bases from J; junction bases outside gene matches: 5. The CDR3, cysteine through phenylalanine, is 13 amino acids long. Here the CDR3 DNA is all that survives: 39 bases in frame from base 1. The time point label corresponds to: sample taken at primary tumor resection. The donors were 60 to 80 patients from the lung TRACERx cohort who had early-stage, untreated non-small cell lung cancer. Whole RNA extracted from tumor and nontumor lung tissue, or from cryopreserved PBMC samples, was used for TCR sequencing without cell sorting. A patient was chosen for TCR sequencing only when enough RNA was available from at least two tumor regions. Tumor and adjacent nontumor lung specimens were reviewed by a lung pathologist before selection. Preparation of the library involved 5' RACE. The data were produced on a NextSeq 500. The TCR library protocol attached a unique molecular identifier to each TCR cDNA molecule to allow correction of PCR and sequencing errors. The source study handled its data this way. Decombinator tools were used for TCR identification, UMI-based error correction and CDR3 extraction. TCRs above a frequency of 2 per 1,000, corresponding to the top 1% of the tumor frequency distribution, were defined as expanded. Expanded tumor TCRs were classed as regional if statistically deemed absent (corrected P<0.05) from at least one tumor region, otherwise ubiquitous. Renyi diversity was calculated using the R vegan package after each repertoire was subsampled 100 times to 5,000 TCRs. CDR3 similarity networks were constructed using string-kernel similarity of amino acid triplets, with links drawn between CDR3s whose pairwise similarity was above 0.82. The public reads were reprocessed in TCRdb via fastp at Q25 and MiXCR, keeping in-frame beta chains. Rows matching on CDR3 protein sequence are summarized as one entry with the most common DNA and genes. These V and J calls derive from TCRdb rather than the authors' analysis. The sample contains some 7,000 distinct CDR3 sequences, 13% to 15% of them found a single time. Of the sample, 9.5% to 10% is held by the ten largest clones.

This clonotype was counted at least ten times. No cognate antigen has been identified for it. Base quality data are lacking; no much larger clone is found one base away. This beta chain is a stray read from a library made for alpha chains; its abundance is not meaningful. The origin of this receptor is a male donor with early-stage non-small cell lung cancer. The sample in question was lung tumor tissue, obtained at surgery. The sequence links TRBV30 to TRBJ2-5, with 8 middle bases fitting TRBD2. The CDR3 amino acid sequence is: CAWSGSGKGTQYF. The bases are TGTGCCTGGAGTGGTAGCGGGAAGGGGACCCAGTACTTC. Beyond the CDR3, the reference TRBV30 and TRBJ2-5 genes provide the residues; the full variable domain reads: SQTIHQWPATLVQPVGSPLSLECTVEGTSNPNLYWYRQAAGRGLQLLFYSVGIGQISSEVPQNLSASRPQDRQFILSSKKLLLSDSGFYLCAWSGSGKGTQYFGPGTRLLVL.